This TCR beta chain was recovered during a study of T-cell memory formation after mild COVID-19. Amplification by 5'RACE using constant-segment primers produced TCR alpha and TCR beta cDNA libraries that carried sample barcodes and UMIs. TCRdb fed the 5' RACE reads into MiXCR, producing one record per CDR3 protein. The repertoire includes around 160,000 distinct CDR3 sequences, around 10% of them detected once, and approximately 3.8% sits in the top ten. Note on this clonotype: Its matching antigen is unknown.

The CDR3 is 15 amino acids. Trimming left V 0 bases short and J 2 bases short, with 8 bases between. Germline CDR1 is DFQATT and CDR2 is SNEGSKA (reference sequence). The study, taken as a whole, reports: Researchers report contracting CD4+ clones mostly in CM and EM, with CD8+ clones in EMRA. Several responding clones turned up in pre-infection memory, indicating that cross-reactive memory may have taken part. Clones contracting across day 15 to 85 had a balanced CD4/CD8 profile; later expanding clones leaned CD4+.

The sample taken for sequencing was PBMCs or a T cell subset sorted from them (not recorded which). The chain carries TRBV20-1 and TRBJ2-6; D is ambiguous. The clonotype was recovered from a man aged 18 to 29 who had mild COVID-19 (a few samples of this study predate the infection). Cell type and time point are not known. The CDR3 spells CSARDVGTGANVLTF. CDR3 DNA: TGCAGTGCTAGAGATGTAGGGACTGGGGCCAACGTCCTGACTTTC.